This TCR beta chain came from a study of cytomegalovirus exposure and HLA in healthy donors (dated by TCRdb to 2016 to 2017). For context, the study as a whole: An earlier analysis of 587 of the donors reported approximately 280 Gb of sequence data and 95 million to 130 million unique TCR beta sequences obtained from about 179 million T cells. About 310 gigabases of sequencing data and approximately 85 million unique TCR sequences were included in an early release covering roughly 600 HLA-typed donors. Of the roughly 420 genotyped donors, approximately 81% were placed in the genetic ancestry cluster associated with self-reported Caucasian donors. The study aimed to test whether cataloging public T cell receptors could reveal signatures of past pathogen exposure. The study profiled the T cell repertoires of about 720 subjects by immunosequencing and related them to cytomegalovirus serostatus. A separate validation cohort of 100 to 150 different subjects was used in addition to the roughly 670-subject first cohort. To predict cytomegalovirus infection status, the study brought together high-throughput TCR immunosequencing, statistical association of individual TCRs with disease status, and machine learning. To study patterns of TCR occurrence, a later analysis re-analyzed previously published TCR beta repertoires from 650 to 750 donors and added high-resolution HLA genotyping. The later analysis used no new phenotypic data to find candidate immune exposures, relying instead on TCR beta sequences and their occurrence across donors. An earlier analysis of nearly 600 of the donors applied high-throughput TCR beta sequencing to assess whether each TCR beta V gene segment acted as functional or pseudogenic. Alongside the repertoire data, information on donor age, sex, ethnicity and CMV serostatus was compiled. In a later genetic analysis, genome-wide SNP genotypes for about 65% of the 666 donors were used, and that subset was treated as a discovery cohort. All discovery cohort repertoires had been generated on a single sequencing platform. Class I and class II HLA loci were covered by the typing at four-digit resolution. Typing coverage differed by locus: A, B, C, DRB1 and DQB1 were typed in about 620-640 donors, DQA1 in around 500, DPA1 in around 610, and DPB1 in roughly 470. Roughly five DR-DQ haplotypes were handled as single units for association and clustering because linkage in the cohort was strong. Across approximately 400 genotyped donors of the cohort, an average of approximately 220,000 unique TCR beta nucleotide sequences per donor were sequenced, and 15% to 20% of those sequences were non-productive.

The library was obtained by the immunoSEQ multiplex PCR assay. A mixture of 60 forward primers for TCR Vbeta segments and 13 reverse primers for TCR Jbeta segments was used in the multiplex PCR. A multiplex PCR assay on genomic DNA amplified the CDR3 region of rearranged TCR beta genes. On the Illumina HiSeq System, the amplified TCR beta libraries were sequenced as 87-base-pair reads. Processing in the source paper ran as follows. A later analysis counted about 80 million unique TCR beta chains across the 640 or so repertoires, and 10 million to 12 million of these chains were shared by at least two donors. To remove PCR and sequencing errors, raw reads were error-corrected and collapsed into unique sequences using a nearest-neighbor algorithm that merged closely related sequences. V, D and J gene segments were assigned by aligning CDR3 sequences to IMGT reference sequences. For a sequence to be retained, a match of at least six nucleotides was required to both a V gene segment and a J gene segment. Rearrangements were classified as productive when the CDR3 lacked stop codons and remained in frame with V and J, and all other rearrangements were classified as non-productive. Following IMGT convention, CDR3 was defined as the stretch from the second conserved V-encoded cysteine up to the conserved J-encoded phenylalanine. The earlier analysis of some 600 of the donors excluded sequences that lacked an unambiguous match to a single V gene segment. An earlier analysis of fewer than 750 of the donors called V segments functional above 56.7% productive rearrangements and segregating when the between-donor standard deviation exceeded 5%. A statistical classification framework was developed to diagnose cytomegalovirus status using the catalog of TCR beta chain sequences. A later analysis assigned V and J genes by comparing TCR nucleotide sequences with IMGT/GENE-DB human TR gene sequences. In a later analysis, CDR3 sequences and most-parsimonious VDJ recombination scenarios were assigned using the TCRdist pipeline. In a later analysis, each TCR beta chain was defined by its CDR3 amino acid sequence together with its V-gene family, and reads without a unique V-gene family were excluded. As a way to deal with suspected cross-contamination and a sequencing artifact, a later analysis dropped more than 500 nucleotide sequences that were highly shared and had low generation probability. A later analysis calculated a clonal expansion index for each public chain from normalized within-repertoire ranks of inferred template counts. In a later analysis, generation probabilities were computed with a VDJ recombination model fitted to out-of-frame rearrangements, and the resulting probabilities were checked against IGoR. In a later analysis, hypergeometric tests were used to score TCR-TCR, TCR-HLA and TCR-CMV co-occurrence, with a repertoire-size bias correction applied to TCR pairs. False discovery rates were estimated in a later analysis by permuting HLA or CMV assignments 20 times. A later analysis grouped co-occurring TCRs with DBSCAN, adding TCRdist sequence similarity when clustering within HLA-allele-positive subsets. For co-occurrence clustering, repertoires with fewer than 30,000 or more than 120,000 public chains were excluded, along with roughly 5 repertoires with anomalous nucleotide sharing. As stored in TCRdb, this immuneACCESS dataset retains in-frame rearrangements with V and J assigned. A fraction of the clones does not appear; measured against another copy, unresolved V genes explain less than half of the discrepancy, and the remainder lacks a known reason. That table is the source of V, J and clone size, and D and trimming were worked out from the DNA. Per the sample table, the count is around 140,000 clones. Under 2% of the sample goes to the ten largest clones.

The research as a whole found: In vitro tests confirmed that three of the cytomegalovirus-associated TCR beta chains recognize cytomegalovirus antigens. In a later analysis, HLA-associated TCR beta chains showed more clonal expansion and lower generation probabilities than non-associated chains that were equally common. The only immune exposure information available for the cohort was CMV serostatus. A later analysis found that TCR association rates varied across HLA loci, with DRB1 alleles showing the most associated TCRs and HLA-C alleles the fewest. The study listed 150 to 200 TCR beta chains as associated with cytomegalovirus. This cohort had only TCR beta chains sequenced, and the lack of alpha or paired-chain data limited which features could be detected. Because some donors lacked HLA typing at each locus, the association tests relied only on the typed subset. The earlier analysis of approximately 540 of the donors excluded some 15 rarely observed V segments, including chromosome 9 orphons, because counts were too low. In both the original and validation cohorts, the classifier was reported to diagnose cytomegalovirus status with high specificity and sensitivity. The 87-base-pair reads could not distinguish some IMGT-functional V segments, including TRBV6-2 and TRBV6-3, so those segments were excluded. Roughly uniform sequencing depth across donors was assumed in presence/absence analyses, although this assumption may not hold. A further reported finding was that TCR beta sequences accurately predicted the HLA-A and HLA-B alleles for most subjects in the first cohort. Linkage disequilibrium might explain the correlated functional status among segregating V segments, but an unknown experimental factor could not be excluded. Across donors, most TCR sequences were observed very rarely, whereas some public TCRs were present in many individuals. Assigning TCR associations to individual alleles was difficult when HLA alleles, especially DR and DQ, strongly co-occurred. At a false discovery rate of 0.05, a later analysis linked 15,000 to 20,000 TCR beta sequences to specific HLA alleles. A group of highly shared sequence variants was considered likely to be a technical artifact of the sequencing pipeline. In a later analysis, most CMV-associated TCR beta chains were found to appear HLA-restricted, with HLA associations seemingly driven largely by CMV exposure. According to a later analysis, parvovirus B19, influenza, CMV and Epstein-Barr virus appeared linked to several top co-occurrence clusters. An association between a missense DCLRE1C variant and V-gene and J-gene trimming of TCR beta chains was found in a later genetic analysis and replicated in an independent cohort. According to a later genetic analysis, donors in an Asian-associated ancestry cluster had fewer N-insertions in productive TCRs than the approximately 630-donor mean. In an earlier analysis of some 640 of the donors, most TCR beta V segments were observed in productive rearrangements about 90% or about 30% of the time, broadly matching IMGT annotations. According to the authors, the approach could potentially be generalized to other disease states and immunological phenotypes.

A note on this clone: It has no known antigen specificity.

CDR1 and CDR2 are drawn from the germline V gene: SGHAT, FQNNGV. At the junction V is shortened by 8 bases and J by 7 bases, with 18 bases in between. The cysteine opens and the phenylalanine closes a CDR3 of 13 amino acids. Only CDR3 DNA remains: 39 bases, in frame from the first base. The cohort consisted of 666 healthy bone marrow donors. At the time of sampling, all cohort members were nominally healthy, though unrecorded immune exposures were likely present. The donor was CMV seronegative and was included in the group of under 450 seronegative cohort members. A peripheral blood sample was collected from each donor, and TCR beta sequencing was performed on peripheral blood mononuclear cells. Genomic DNA was extracted from the blood cell samples with the Qiagen DNeasy Blood Extraction Kit.

The TCR sequence derives from a man aged 18 to 29 in good health and CMV-seronegative. This chain is built from TRBV11-2 and TRBJ2-7; confidence is insufficient to name the D gene. Sequenced material: PBMCs. The sequenced DNA is TGTGCCAGCTCGCTAGACCTTGCGCGTGAGCAGTACTTC. This translates into CASSLDLAREQYF. When the CDR3 is completed using the reference TRBV11-2 and TRBJ2-7 genes on either side, the full variable domain is EAGVAQSPRYKIIEKRQSVAFWCNPISGHATLYWYQQILGQGPKLLIQFQNNGVVDDSQLPKDRFSAERLKGVDSTLKIQPAKLEDSAVYLCASSLDLAREQYFGPGTRLTVT.